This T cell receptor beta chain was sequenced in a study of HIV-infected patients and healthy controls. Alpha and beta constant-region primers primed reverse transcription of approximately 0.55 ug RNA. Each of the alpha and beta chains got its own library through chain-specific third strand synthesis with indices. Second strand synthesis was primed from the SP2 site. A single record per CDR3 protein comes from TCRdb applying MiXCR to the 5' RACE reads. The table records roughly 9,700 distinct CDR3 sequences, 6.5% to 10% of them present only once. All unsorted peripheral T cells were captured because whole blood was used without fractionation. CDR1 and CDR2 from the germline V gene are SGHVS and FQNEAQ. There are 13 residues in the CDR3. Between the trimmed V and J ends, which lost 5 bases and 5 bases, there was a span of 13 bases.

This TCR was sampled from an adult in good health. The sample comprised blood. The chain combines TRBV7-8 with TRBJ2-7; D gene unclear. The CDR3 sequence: CASSAPRNDEQYF. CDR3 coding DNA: TGTGCCAGCAGCGCCCCTAGGAACGACGAGCAGTACTTC. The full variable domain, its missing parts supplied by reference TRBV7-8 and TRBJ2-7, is GAGVSQSPRYKVAKRGQDVALRCDPISGHVSLFWYQQALGQGPEFLTYFQNEAQLDKSGLPSDRFFAERPEGSVSTLKIQRTQQEDSAVYLCASSAPRNDEQYFGPGTRLTVT.